The 28 T cell receptor beta chains in this list originate from one sample, sequenced in a study of cytomegalovirus exposure and HLA in healthy donors (dated by TCRdb to the late 2010s). The library was built by means of the immunoSEQ multiplex PCR assay. The multiplex PCR relied on a mix of 60 forward primers for TCR Vbeta segments and 13 reverse primers for TCR Jbeta segments. What TCRdb holds here is the immuneACCESS table cut down to in-frame rearrangements. Part of the clones is not present; checked against another copy, under half of the missing clones reflect an unresolved V gene, and the others are unexplained. Per the sample table, the count is some 75,000 clones. The ten largest make up around 7.5% of the sample. The specimen was PBMCs. The receptors come from a female donor in good health and CMV-seropositive.

The chain links TRBV28 to TRBJ2-5; 13 nucleotides align to TRBD2. Germline trimming cut 5 bases from V and 13 bases from J; bases unmatched to any gene: 10. The CDR3 loop spans 14 amino acids. The V gene's germline CDR1 is MDHEN and CDR2 SYDVKM. The CDR3 protein is CASSTSGTSGAMYF. The CDR3 DNA follows: TGTGCCAGCAGTACTAGCGGGACTAGCGGGGCCATGTACTTC.

This rearrangement joins TRBV4-2 to TRBJ2-7; possible D gene TRBD2, 6 bases. The germline V gene has CDR1 LGHNA and CDR2 YNFKEQ. The CDR3 sequence is 14 residues long. V was trimmed by 6 bases and J by 5 bases, leaving 17 bases between them. The CDR3 DNA sequence: TGTGCCAGCAGGGGAGCAGCGGGCCGGGACGAGCAGTACTTC. The encoded protein is CASRGAAGRDEQYF.

The J gene is TRBJ2-7, the V gene TRBV15, with D unresolved. This CDR3 comprises 12 residues. Per germline, CDR1 LNHNV and CDR2 YYDKDF (reference sequence). With 2 bases removed from V and 3 bases from J, the gap between germline ends came to 5 bases. The CDR3 protein is CATSRNSYEQYF. The CDR3 nucleotides read TGTGCCACCAGCAGAAACAGCTACGAGCAGTACTTC.

J is TRBJ1-4 and V is TRBV29-1; TRBD1 matches at 9 bases. This CDR3 spans 13 amino acids. V trimming: 7 bases; J trimming: 8 bases; junction bases outside the gene matches: 8. The germline V gene has CDR1 SQVTM and CDR2 ANQGSEA. CDR3 sequence: CSAQQGAGEKLFF. For the CDR3, the DNA is TGCAGCGCACAACAGGGGGCGGGAGAAAAACTGTTTTTT.

The chain employs TRBV5-6 and TRBJ2-7; D unresolved. V was pared by 6 bases and J by 2 bases, with 18 bases between. CDR1 is SGHDT and CDR2 is YYEEEE in the germline V gene. The CDR3 loop spans 15 amino acids. The CDR3 region is CASTPRSANAYEQYF. CDR3 DNA: TGTGCCAGCACCCCGCGGTCAGCCAACGCCTACGAGCAGTACTTC.

The J gene is TRBJ2-5, the V gene TRBV5-1; TRBD1 agrees at 8 bases. This CDR3 has 14 amino acids. Germline loops: CDR1 SGHRS, CDR2 YFSETQ. V lost 3 bases to trimming and J lost 3 bases; unmatched junction nucleotides: 4. The CDR3 DNA sequence: TGCGCCAGCAGCTGGACAGGGCTAAAAGAGACCCAGTACTTC. This gives the protein CASSWTGLKETQYF.

This chain links TRBV27 with TRBJ2-7; 8 nucleotides align to TRBD1. CDR3 size: 13 residues. Germline V gene data show CDR1 as MNHEY and CDR2 as SMNVEV (reference sequence). Trimming took 5 bases from V and 2 from J; bases not matched to a gene: 2. DNA for the CDR3: TGTGCCAGCAGTAAGACAGGGGCCTACGAGCAGTACTTC. It yields the protein CASSKTGAYEQYF.

This chain uses TRBV4-2 with TRBJ2-1; D is undetermined. Trimming pared 0 bases from V and 6 bases from J, leaving 18 bases between. Germline CDR1 is LGHNA and CDR2 is YNFKEQ. The CDR3 extends over 17 amino acids. CDR3 nucleotides: TGTGCCAGCAGCCAAGACCCTGGCGGCACACTTCTCAATGAGCAGTTCTTC. It translates to CASSQDPGGTLLNEQFF.

The chain employs TRBV11-2 and TRBJ1-4; 10 bases fit TRBD1. The V segment lost 0 bases and the J segment 1 base; nucleotides outside the gene matches: 8. The CDR3 is made up of 19 amino acids. Germline V gene data show CDR1 as SGHAT and CDR2 as FQNNGV. CDR3 sequence: CASSLDSDRGLGTNEKLFF. CDR3 nucleotides: TGTGCCAGCAGCTTAGACTCTGACAGGGGGCTAGGAACTAATGAAAAACTGTTTTTT.

The rearrangement links TRBV19 to TRBJ2-5; TRBD1 agrees at 8 bases. Germline V CDR1 and CDR2: LNHDA, SQIVND (reference sequence). Germline trimming cut 2 bases from V and 7 bases from J; bases unmatched to any gene: 12. This CDR3 comprises 16 residues. In nucleotides, the CDR3 is TGTGCCAGTAGTATAAGGATGGCAGGGGGCGAAGGGACCCAGTACTTC. This translates into CASSIRMAGGEGTQYF.

The V call is TRBV28, the J call TRBJ1-5; TRBD1 is a possible D gene (6 bases). Trimming removed 3 bases from V and 8 bases from J, with 11 bases in between. The CDR3 loop spans 13 amino acids. Germline-derived CDR1 and CDR2 are MDHEN and SYDVKM. The CDR3 is CASSFRDIKPQHF. CDR3 nucleotide sequence: TGTGCCAGCAGTTTCCGGGACATCAAGCCCCAGCATTTT.

The chain carries TRBV9 and TRBJ1-2; TRBD1 aligns across 9 bases. J lost 8 bases, V lost 3 bases, and 5 bases had no gene match. The germline V gene encodes CDR1 SGDLS and CDR2 YYNGEE. This CDR3 spans 13 amino acids. CDR3 sequence (DNA): TGTGCCAGCAGCGGGGACAGGGTGGGAGGCTACACCTTC. It codes for CASSGDRVGGYTF.

The chain is built from TRBV20-1 and TRBJ2-7, with D perhaps matching TRBD1 (6 bases). Germline assignment: CDR1 DFQATT and CDR2 SNEGSKA (reference sequence). V dropped 3 bases and J dropped 5 bases, with 8 bases sitting between them. This CDR3 region has 11 residues. CDR3 nucleotide sequence: TGCAGTGCTAGCAGGGGTCACGAGCAGTACTTC. Translating gives CSASRGHEQYF.

The chain employs TRBV27 and TRBJ2-7; the D gene is possibly TRBD2 (6 bases). The CDR3 extends over 8 amino acids. Per germline, CDR1 MNHEY and CDR2 SMNVEV (reference sequence). Trimming shortened V by 11 bases and J by 7 bases, and 6 bases separated the two germline ends. CDR3: CAAGEQYF. The DNA of the CDR3 is TGTGCCGCGGGGGAGCAGTACTTC.

As to this clone: Other DNA sequences in this sample translate to the same CDR3. The genes are TRBV7-8 and TRBJ2-3; D possibly corresponds to TRBD1 (5 bases). Per the germline V gene, CDR1 is SGHVS and CDR2 is FQNEAQ. The CDR3 runs to 18 residues. CDR3 DNA sequence: TGTGACACCAGCTTCAGCGAGACAGAGCCTGAGGACACAGATACGCAGTATTTT. This codes for CDTSFSETEPEDTDTQYF.

With respect to this clone: One end of the junction varies from germline; a read error may be responsible. In nucleotides, the CDR3 is TGTGCCTGGAGTTGGACAGGGAAAGGAGGGATGGACTTC. Its protein is CAWSWTGKGGMDF. The chain employs TRBV30 and TRBJ1-2; 8 nucleotides align to TRBD1. Germline CDR1 and CDR2: GTSNPN and SVGIG (reference sequence). The CDR3 spans 13 residues.

V gene TRBV5-1 combines with J gene TRBJ2-7; tentative D call: TRBD1 (7 bases). Germline-derived CDR1 and CDR2 are SGHRS and YFSETQ. Trimming left V 5 bases short and J 3 bases short, with 18 bases between. There are 15 residues in the CDR3. CDR3 bases: TGCGCCAGCAGTGACCAGGGGGGCGGGATCTACGAGCAGTACTTC. It yields the protein CASSDQGGGIYEQYF.

The gene calls are TRBV6-5 and TRBJ2-7; D gene unclear. The CDR3 is 13 residues long. V was trimmed by 8 bases and J by 3 bases, leaving 14 bases between them. The germline gives CDR1 MNHEY, CDR2 SVGAGI. Here the CDR3 DNA reads TGTGCCAGCTCGTCGCAGGTCCGCTACGAGCAGTACTTC. Translating it yields CASSSQVRYEQYF.

The V and J genes are TRBV4-1 and TRBJ2-5, with a possible D match to TRBD2 (6 bases). Trimming pared 5 bases from V and 6 bases from J, leaving 19 bases between. The germline V gene has CDR1 MGHRA and CDR2 YSYEKL. The CDR3 extends over 15 amino acids. Here the CDR3 DNA reads TGCGCCAGCAGCAAAGGGGTTACTAGCTTGAAGACCCAGTACTTC. Protein sequence: CASSKGVTSLKTQYF.

The chain joins TRBV27 to TRBJ2-7; a weak D match, TRBD2 (5 bases). V was shortened by 4 bases and J by 5 bases, with 15 bases between the two germline ends. The CDR3 extends over 14 amino acids. Germline assignment: CDR1 MNHEY and CDR2 SMNVEV (reference sequence). The CDR3: CASSSPRPGNEQYF. DNA for the CDR3: TGTGCCAGCAGTTCACCCCGTCCCGGGAACGAGCAGTACTTC.

This chain joins TRBV9 and TRBJ2-5; weak D call: TRBD2 (6 bases). Germline V gives CDR1 SGDLS, CDR2 YYNGEE. This CDR3 region has 17 residues. V shed 0 bases and J shed 0 bases, with 15 bases lying between them. CDR3 loop: CASSVAHSGGDQETQYF. CDR3 sequence (DNA): TGTGCCAGCAGCGTAGCTCATAGCGGCGGCGACCAAGAGACCCAGTACTTC. The variable domain in full, completed from reference TRBV9 and TRBJ2-5, reads DSGVTQTPKHLITATGQRVTLRCSPRSGDLSVYWYQQSLDQGLQFLIQYYNGEERAKGNILERFSAQQFPDLHSELNLSSLELGDSALYFCASSVAHSGGDQETQYFGPGTRLLVL.

In nucleotides, the CDR3 is TGTGCCAGCAGTGAAAACGGAGGGCCCACAGATACGCAGTATTTT. Residues: CASSENGGPTDTQYF. The J gene is TRBJ2-3, the V gene TRBV25-1; weak D call: TRBD2 (6 bases). Germline assignment: CDR1 MGHDK and CDR2 SYGVNS. V was clipped by 2 bases and J by 2 bases, with 11 bases between them. The CDR3 contains 15 residues. Looking up the rest from reference TRBV25-1 and TRBJ2-3 gives the full variable domain: EADIYQTPRYLVIGTGKKITLECSQTMGHDKMYWYQQDPGMELHLIHYSYGVNSTEKGDLSSESTVSRIRTEHFPLTLESARPSHTSQYLCASSENGGPTDTQYFGPGTRLTVL.

The V gene is TRBV4-3, the J gene TRBJ2-7, with a possible D match to TRBD1 (5 bases). CDR3 length: 14 residues. Germline-derived CDR1 and CDR2 are LGHNA and YSLEER. Deletions cut 0 bases from V and 2 bases from J, with 8 bases between. CDR3 DNA sequence: TGCGCCAGCAGCCAAGACAGGGAAACCTACGAGCAGTACTTC. As protein: CASSQDRETYEQYF.

The V gene is TRBV7-9, the J gene TRBJ2-3; possibly TRBD2 for D (6 bases). Trimming took off 1 base at V and 4 bases at J, with 9 bases between the two ends. Looked up from germline, CDR1 is SEHNR and CDR2 is FQNEAQ (reference sequence). The length of the CDR3 is 14 residues. The CDR3 is CASSLGDSPDTQYF. For the CDR3, the DNA is TGTGCCAGCAGCTTAGGGGACTCCCCAGATACGCAGTATTTT.

The rearrangement links TRBV19 to TRBJ2-1, with TRBD2 as a possible D gene (6 bases). The V and J ends lost 7 bases and 0 bases respectively, with 16 bases between them. Per the germline V gene, CDR1 is LNHDA and CDR2 is SQIVND (reference sequence). The CDR3 length is 16 residues. The CDR3 sequence is CASTLGRGDSYNEQFF. The CDR3 DNA follows: TGTGCCAGTACCCTGGGGCGGGGCGACTCCTACAATGAGCAGTTCTTC.

The J gene is TRBJ1-5, the V gene TRBV4-3; unclear D gene. V lost 1 base, J lost 4 bases, and 8 bases lay in between. The CDR3 is 14 residues long. Germline loops: CDR1 LGHNA, CDR2 YSLEER. This CDR3 is CASSQVGGNQPQHF. The CDR3 nucleotides read TGCGCCAGCAGCCAAGTTGGAGGGAATCAGCCCCAGCATTTT.

The chain joins TRBV7-9 to TRBJ1-1, with D perhaps matching TRBD1 (6 bases). The CDR3 is 14 residues long. The V gene's germline CDR1 is SEHNR and CDR2 FQNEAQ (reference sequence). The ends were cut back, 5 bases at V and 4 bases at J, with 14 bases in the middle. CDR3 coding DNA: TGTGCCAGCAGCCTACAGGGAAAGGTCACTGAAGCTTTCTTT. It yields the protein CASSLQGKVTEAFF.

The chain is built from TRBV28 and TRBJ1-2; tentatively, D is TRBD1 (6 bases). The V end was cut by 5 bases, the J end by 8 bases, with 12 bases between. Germline loops: CDR1 MDHEN, CDR2 SYDVKM. The CDR3 totals 12 residues. CDR3 in amino acids: CASSLQGEGYTF. The CDR3 bases are TGTGCCAGCAGTCTACAGGGAGAAGGCTACACCTTC.